Listed below are T cell receptor beta chains from one sample, sequenced in a study of blood T cell repertoires in COVID-19. Using immunoSEQ multiplex PCR, the repertoire was profiled, and TCRdb retains in-frame clones only, with some absent. The sample includes about 68,000 clones, roughly 89% seen only once; the top ten take roughly 8.8%. Sequenced: peripheral blood. Receptors originate from a man aged 30-40 years with acute or convalescent COVID-19. CDR3s include the opening cysteine and the closing phenylalanine or tryptophan. The order of the fields is D gene, clone size, V gene, J gene, CDR3 protein, CDR3 DNA. The D gene is left open where the match is weak. The size of a clone is reported for some rows only, either as once, few or many, or as a class for expanded clones.

D: .; size: .; V: TRBV27; J: TRBJ2-5; CDR3: CASSLHRVGRETQYF; DNA: TGTGCCAGCAGTTTACACAGGGTTGGGCGAGAGACCCAGTACTTC
D: .; size: .; V: TRBV6-5; J: TRBJ2-3; CDR3: CASSYVEGSTDTQYF; DNA: TGTGCCAGCAGTTACGTGGAGGGCAGCACAGATACGCAGTATTTT
D: TRBD1; size: few; V: TRBV3-1/TRBV3-2; J: TRBJ1-2; CDR3: CASTSGQTHYGYTF; DNA: TGTGCCAGCACGTCGGGACAGACACACTATGGCTACACCTTC
D: TRBD1; size: .; V: TRBV6-5; J: TRBJ2-3; CDR3: CASSSGGGVTDTQYF; DNA: TGTGCCAGCAGTTCAGGGGGTGGTGTCACAGATACGCAGTATTTT
D: .; size: .; V: TRBV28; J: TRBJ2-7; CDR3: CATLDGAYEQYF; DNA: TGTGCCACCTTGGACGGGGCCTACGAGCAGTACTTC
D: .; size: .; V: TRBV2; J: TRBJ2-2; CDR3: CASSGQGELFF; DNA: TGTGCCAGCAGTGGACAAGGGGAGCTGTTTTTT
D: .; size: few; V: TRBV6-5; J: TRBJ1-5; CDR3: CASSYSSSNQPQHF; DNA: TGTGCCAGCAGTTATTCCAGTAGCAATCAGCCCCAGCATTTT
D: TRBD1; size: .; V: TRBV15; J: TRBJ1-6; CDR3: CATSRALDRSNSPLHF; DNA: TGTGCCACCAGCAGAGCACTGGACAGGTCTAATTCACCCCTCCACTTT
D: .; size: .; V: TRBV3-1/TRBV3-2; J: TRBJ2-7; CDR3: CASSLQGGAGAYEQYF; DNA: TGTGCCAGCAGCCTACAGGGGGGGGCGGGAGCCTACGAGCAGTACTTC
D: .; size: once; V: TRBV9; J: TRBJ2-1; CDR3: CASSVESGPSYNEQFF; DNA: TGTGCCAGCAGCGTAGAAAGCGGCCCCTCCTACAATGAGCAGTTCTTC
D: .; size: .; V: TRBV7-9; J: TRBJ2-2; CDR3: CASSLGSDAGSGELFF; DNA: TGTGCCAGCAGCTTAGGCTCAGACGCAGGGTCCGGGGAGCTGTTTTTT
D: .; size: .; V: TRBV11-2; J: TRBJ1-1; CDR3: CASSLLGGSAFF; DNA: TGTGCCAGCAGCTTATTAGGCGGTTCGGCTTTCTTT
D: .; size: .; V: TRBV3-1/TRBV3-2; J: TRBJ1-5; CDR3: CASSQGPKLGFSNQPQHF; DNA: TGTGCCAGCAGCCAAGGCCCCAAACTGGGCTTCAGCAATCAGCCCCAGCATTTT
D: .; size: .; V: TRBV6-1; J: TRBJ2-7; CDR3: CASSDYQTDYEQYF; DNA: TGTGCCAGCAGTGATTACCAGACTGACTACGAGCAGTACTTC
D: .; size: .; V: TRBV18; J: TRBJ2-2; CDR3: CASSPDRKNTGELFF; DNA: TGTGCCAGCTCACCTGACAGGAAGAACACCGGGGAGCTGTTTTTT
D: TRBD2; size: .; V: TRBV14; J: TRBJ2-1; CDR3: CASSRLAGGQYNEQFF; DNA: TGTGCCAGCAGCCGACTAGCGGGAGGGCAGTACAATGAGCAGTTCTTC
D: TRBD2; size: .; V: TRBV5-1; J: TRBJ2-2; CDR3: CASSLVAGETGELFF; DNA: TGCGCCAGCAGCTTAGTAGCGGGAGAGACCGGGGAGCTGTTTTTT
D: .; size: .; V: TRBV28; J: TRBJ2-2; CDR3: CASSDGRVVGTGELFF; DNA: TGTGCCAGCAGTGATGGGCGCGTCGTAGGCACCGGGGAGCTGTTTTTT
D: TRBD1; size: .; V: TRBV10-2; J: TRBJ1-2; CDR3: CATSGTGDYGYTF; DNA: TGCGCCACTTCCGGGACAGGGGACTATGGCTACACCTTC
D: .; size: few; V: TRBV7-3; J: TRBJ1-1; CDR3: CASSTQVNTEAFF; DNA: TGTGCCAGCAGCACACAGGTGAACACTGAAGCTTTCTTT
D: .; size: .; V: TRBV9; J: TRBJ1-3; CDR3: CASSSADTIYF; DNA: TGTGCCAGCAGCTCAGCGGACACCATATATTTT
D: TRBD1; size: .; V: TRBV3-1/TRBV3-2; J: TRBJ2-5; CDR3: CASSQDNSAGGVETQYF; DNA: TGTGCCAGCAGCCAAGATAACTCGGCAGGGGGCGTGGAGACCCAGTACTTC
D: .; size: .; V: TRBV10-3; J: TRBJ1-5; CDR3: CAISEPVSRQPQHF; DNA: TGTGCCATCAGTGAACCAGTCTCTAGGCAGCCCCAGCATTTT
D: .; size: .; V: TRBV2; J: TRBJ2-7; CDR3: CASSRIRSGDEQYF; DNA: TGTGCCAGCAGTCGGATTCGGTCGGGGGACGAGCAGTACTTC
D: .; size: .; V: TRBV27; J: TRBJ2-1; CDR3: CASSLSPDWSSYNEQFF; DNA: TGTGCCAGCAGTTTATCCCCCGACTGGAGCTCCTACAATGAGCAGTTCTTC
D: .; size: .; V: TRBV9; J: TRBJ2-7; CDR3: CASSVGASSYEQYF; DNA: TGTGCCAGCAGCGTAGGGGCCAGCTCCTACGAGCAGTACTTC
D: .; size: .; V: TRBV9; J: TRBJ1-4; CDR3: CASSPSPGYEKLFF; DNA: TGTGCCAGCAGCCCCAGTCCGGGATACGAAAAACTGTTTTTT
D: TRBD1; size: once; V: TRBV28; J: TRBJ1-2; CDR3: CASSLRDRGGGYTF; DNA: TGTGCCAGCAGTTTAAGGGACAGGGGTGGTGGCTACACCTTC
D: TRBD2; size: .; V: TRBV4-1; J: TRBJ2-2; CDR3: CASAPVAGVNTGELFF; DNA: TGCGCCAGCGCCCCTGTAGCGGGAGTAAACACCGGGGAGCTGTTTTTT
D: TRBD1; size: .; V: TRBV30; J: TRBJ1-5; CDR3: CAWRETGSLYSNQPQHF; DNA: TGTGCCTGGAGAGAGACAGGGTCCCTATATAGCAATCAGCCCCAGCATTTT
D: .; size: .; V: TRBV6-6; J: TRBJ1-1; CDR3: CASSYSMGGNTEAFF; DNA: TGTGCCAGCAGTTACTCGATGGGGGGGAACACTGAAGCTTTCTTT
D: .; size: .; V: TRBV28; J: TRBJ1-2; CDR3: CAGGQRDPWGYTF; DNA: TGTGCCGGTGGACAGCGAGATCCATGGGGCTACACCTTC
D: TRBD1; size: .; V: TRBV2; J: TRBJ1-5; CDR3: CASRETGSSNQPQHF; DNA: TGTGCCAGCAGGGAGACAGGGAGTAGCAATCAGCCCCAGCATTTT
D: .; size: .; V: TRBV9; J: TRBJ2-2; CDR3: CASSVARTPNTGELFF; DNA: TGTGCCAGCAGCGTAGCTAGAACACCGAACACCGGGGAGCTGTTTTTT
D: .; size: .; V: TRBV25-1; J: TRBJ2-7; CDR3: CASREGGVSYEQYF; DNA: TGTGCCAGCAGGGAGGGGGGGGTATCCTACGAGCAGTACTTC
D: TRBD1; size: few; V: TRBV6-4; J: TRBJ1-4; CDR3: CASSEGQGGEKLFF; DNA: TGTGCCAGCAGTGAAGGACAGGGCGGTGAAAAACTGTTTTTT
D: TRBD2; size: .; V: TRBV4-2; J: TRBJ2-1; CDR3: CASSQDAGGSSYNEQFF; DNA: TGTGCCAGCAGCCAAGATGCAGGCGGGAGCTCCTACAATGAGCAGTTCTTC
D: TRBD1; size: .; V: TRBV29-1; J: TRBJ1-2; CDR3: CSVERDRAYGYTF; DNA: TGCAGCGTTGAACGCGACAGGGCGTATGGCTACACCTTC
D: TRBD2; size: .; V: TRBV19; J: TRBJ2-1; CDR3: CASTSGTSGFNEQFF; DNA: TGTGCCAGTACCTCTGGGACTAGCGGGTTCAATGAGCAGTTCTTC
D: TRBD2; size: .; V: TRBV18; J: TRBJ2-7; CDR3: CASSLGLAGGEQYF; DNA: TGTGCCAGCTCACTCGGACTAGCGGGAGGCGAGCAGTACTTC
D: .; size: .; V: TRBV30; J: TRBJ2-3; CDR3: CAWSDSRASSQYF; DNA: TGTGCCTGGAGCGACTCTCGAGCGTCCTCCCAGTATTTT
D: .; size: .; V: TRBV5-1; J: TRBJ1-1; CDR3: CASSMYRALGTEAFF; DNA: TGCGCCAGCAGCATGTACAGGGCTTTGGGTACTGAAGCTTTCTTT